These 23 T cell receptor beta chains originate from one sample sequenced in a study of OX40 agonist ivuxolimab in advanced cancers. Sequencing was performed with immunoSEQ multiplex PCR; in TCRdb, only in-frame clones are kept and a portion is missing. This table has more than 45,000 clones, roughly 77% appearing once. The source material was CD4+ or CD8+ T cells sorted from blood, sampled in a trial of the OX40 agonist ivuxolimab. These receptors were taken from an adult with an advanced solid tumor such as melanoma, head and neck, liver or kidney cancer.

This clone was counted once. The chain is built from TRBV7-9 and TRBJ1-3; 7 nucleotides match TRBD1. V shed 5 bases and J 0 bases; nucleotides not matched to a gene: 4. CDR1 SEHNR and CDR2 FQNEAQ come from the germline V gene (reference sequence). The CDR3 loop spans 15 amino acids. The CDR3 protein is CASSRGQSSGNTIYF. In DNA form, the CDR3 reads TGTGCCAGCAGCCGGGGACAGAGCTCTGGAAACACCATATATTTT.

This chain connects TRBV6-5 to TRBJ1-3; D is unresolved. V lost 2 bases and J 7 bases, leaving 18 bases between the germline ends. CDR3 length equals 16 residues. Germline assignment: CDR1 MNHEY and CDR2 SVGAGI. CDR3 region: CASSYEAPRLGNTIYF. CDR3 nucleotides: TGTGCCAGCAGTTACGAGGCACCGCGGCTGGGCAACACCATATATTTT.

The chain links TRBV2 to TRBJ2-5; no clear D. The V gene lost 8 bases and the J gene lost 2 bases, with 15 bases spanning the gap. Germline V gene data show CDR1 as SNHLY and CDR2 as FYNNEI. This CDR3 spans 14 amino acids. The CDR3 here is CASADTRTQETQYF. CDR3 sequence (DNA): TGTGCCAGCGCTGACACACGTACTCAAGAGACCCAGTACTTC.

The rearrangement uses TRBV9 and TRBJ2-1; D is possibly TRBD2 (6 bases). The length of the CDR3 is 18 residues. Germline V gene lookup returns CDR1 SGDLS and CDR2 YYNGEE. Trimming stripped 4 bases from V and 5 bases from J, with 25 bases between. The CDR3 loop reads CASSLREPVAAFNNEQFF. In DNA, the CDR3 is TGTGCCAGCAGCCTCCGAGAACCGGTAGCGGCTTTTAACAATGAGCAGTTCTTC.

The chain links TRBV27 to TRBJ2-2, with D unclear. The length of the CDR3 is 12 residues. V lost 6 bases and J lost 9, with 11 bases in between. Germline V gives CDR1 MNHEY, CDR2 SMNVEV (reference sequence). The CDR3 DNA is TGTGCCAGCAGCTCCCCCTCAAGGGAGCTGTTTTTT. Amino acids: CASSSPSRELFF.

The CDR3 reads CAWSLTGLIGAFF. The CDR3 coding sequence is TGTGCCTGGAGTCTTACAGGGTTAATAGGAGCTTTCTTT. The chain combines TRBV30 with TRBJ1-1; tentative D call: TRBD1 (6 bases). The CDR3 contains 13 residues. The ends were cut back, 2 bases at V and 10 bases at J, with 17 bases in the middle. Germline CDR1 is GTSNPN and CDR2 is SVGIG (reference sequence).

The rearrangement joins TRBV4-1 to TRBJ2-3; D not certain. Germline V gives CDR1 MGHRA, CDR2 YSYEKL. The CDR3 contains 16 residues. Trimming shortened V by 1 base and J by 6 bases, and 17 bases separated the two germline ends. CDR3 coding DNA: TGCGCCAGCAGCCAAGGCCCCTCTTTACAGTTTGATACGCAGTATTTT. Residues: CASSQGPSLQFDTQYF.

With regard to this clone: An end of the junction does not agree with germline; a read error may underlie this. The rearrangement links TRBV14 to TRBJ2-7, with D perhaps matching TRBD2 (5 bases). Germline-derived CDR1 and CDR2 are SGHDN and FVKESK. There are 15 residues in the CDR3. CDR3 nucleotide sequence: TGTGCCAGCAGCCCCCCCGGGATACAACGTTACGAGCGGTACTTC. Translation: CASSPPGIQRYERYF.

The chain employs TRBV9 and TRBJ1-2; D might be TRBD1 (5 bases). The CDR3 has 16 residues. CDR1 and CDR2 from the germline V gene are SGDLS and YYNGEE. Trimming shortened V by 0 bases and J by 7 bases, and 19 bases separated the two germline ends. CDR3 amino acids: CASSVEAGLQPGGYTF. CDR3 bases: TGTGCCAGCAGCGTAGAGGCAGGGCTCCAACCGGGTGGCTACACCTTC.

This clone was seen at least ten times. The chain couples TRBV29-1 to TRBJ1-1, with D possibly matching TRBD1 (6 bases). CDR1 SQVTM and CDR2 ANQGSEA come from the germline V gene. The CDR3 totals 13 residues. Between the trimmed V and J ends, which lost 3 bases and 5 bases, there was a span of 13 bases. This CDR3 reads CSVDGGGGTEAFF. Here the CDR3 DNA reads TGCAGCGTTGATGGAGGGGGAGGGACTGAAGCTTTCTTT.

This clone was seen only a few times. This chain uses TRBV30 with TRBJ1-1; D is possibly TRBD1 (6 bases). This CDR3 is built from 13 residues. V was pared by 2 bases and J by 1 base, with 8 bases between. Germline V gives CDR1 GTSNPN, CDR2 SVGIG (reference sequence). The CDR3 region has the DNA TGTGCCTGGAGTAGGGGGGGGAACACTGAAGCTTTCTTT. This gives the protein CAWSRGGNTEAFF. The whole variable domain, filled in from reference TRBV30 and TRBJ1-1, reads SQTIHQWPATLVQPVGSPLSLECTVEGTSNPNLYWYRQAAGRGLQLLFYSVGIGQISSEVPQNLSASRPQDRQFILSSKKLLLSDSGFYLCAWSRGGNTEAFFGQGTRLTVV.

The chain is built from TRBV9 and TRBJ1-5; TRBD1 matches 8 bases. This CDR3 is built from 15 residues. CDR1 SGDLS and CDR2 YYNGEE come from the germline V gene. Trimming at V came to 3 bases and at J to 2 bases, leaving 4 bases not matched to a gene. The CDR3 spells CASSAGQGGNQPQHF. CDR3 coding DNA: TGTGCCAGCAGCGCCGGACAGGGTGGCAATCAGCCCCAGCATTTT.

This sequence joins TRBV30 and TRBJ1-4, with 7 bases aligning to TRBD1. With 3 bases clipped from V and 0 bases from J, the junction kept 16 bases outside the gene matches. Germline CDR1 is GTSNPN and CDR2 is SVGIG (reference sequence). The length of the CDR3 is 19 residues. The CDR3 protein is CAWRDLGSGTVATNEKLFF. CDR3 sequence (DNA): TGTGCCTGGAGAGATCTTGGGAGCGGGACAGTTGCAACTAATGAAAAACTGTTTTTT.

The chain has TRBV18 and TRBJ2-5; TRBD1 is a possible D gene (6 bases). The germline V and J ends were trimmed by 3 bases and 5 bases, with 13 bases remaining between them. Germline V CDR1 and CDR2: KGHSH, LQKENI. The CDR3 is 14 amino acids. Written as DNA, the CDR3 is TGTGCCAGCTCACCGGGGGCGGTTATTGAGACCCAGTACTTC. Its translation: CASSPGAVIETQYF.

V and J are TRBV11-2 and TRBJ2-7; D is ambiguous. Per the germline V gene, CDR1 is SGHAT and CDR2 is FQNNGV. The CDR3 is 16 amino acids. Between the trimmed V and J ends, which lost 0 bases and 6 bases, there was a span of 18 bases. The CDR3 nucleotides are TGTGCCAGCAGCTTAGATAAACGCGGTGGGAATCCCGAGCAGTACTTC. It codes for CASSLDKRGGNPEQYF.

The CDR3 region has the DNA TGTGCCAGCAGTGAAGGGGAATGGAGTGAGCAGTTCTTC. The encoded protein is CASSEGEWSEQFF. The V and J genes are TRBV6-1 and TRBJ2-1; D remains ambiguous. The CDR3 is made up of 13 amino acids. Trimming shortened V by 1 base and J by 9 bases, and 10 bases separated the two germline ends. Per the germline V gene, CDR1 is MNHNS and CDR2 is SASEGT.

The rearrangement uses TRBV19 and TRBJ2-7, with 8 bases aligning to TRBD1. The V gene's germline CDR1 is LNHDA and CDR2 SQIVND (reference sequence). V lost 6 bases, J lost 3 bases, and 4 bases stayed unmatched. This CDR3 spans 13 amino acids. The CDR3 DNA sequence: TGTGCCAGTAGGAGGACAGGGAACTACGAGCAGTACTTC. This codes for CASRRTGNYEQYF.

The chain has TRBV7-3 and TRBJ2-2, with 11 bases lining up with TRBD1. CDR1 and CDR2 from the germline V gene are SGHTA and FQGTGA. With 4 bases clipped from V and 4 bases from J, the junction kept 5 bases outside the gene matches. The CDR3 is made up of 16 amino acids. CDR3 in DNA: TGTGCCAGCAGCTCCGCGGGGACAGGGGGCACCGGGGAGCTGTTTTTT. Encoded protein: CASSSAGTGGTGELFF.

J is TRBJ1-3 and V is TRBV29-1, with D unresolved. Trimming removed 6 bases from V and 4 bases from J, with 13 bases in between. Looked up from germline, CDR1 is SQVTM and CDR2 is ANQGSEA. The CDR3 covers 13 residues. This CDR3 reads CSVGTSQGNTIYF. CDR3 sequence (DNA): TGCAGCGTAGGAACCTCACAGGGAAACACCATATATTTT.

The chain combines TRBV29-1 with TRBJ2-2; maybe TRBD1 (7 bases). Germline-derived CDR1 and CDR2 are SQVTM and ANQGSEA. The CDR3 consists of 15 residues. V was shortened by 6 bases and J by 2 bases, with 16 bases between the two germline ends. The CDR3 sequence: CSVADREVNTGELFF. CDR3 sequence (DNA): TGCAGCGTAGCCGACAGGGAGGTTAACACCGGGGAGCTGTTTTTT.

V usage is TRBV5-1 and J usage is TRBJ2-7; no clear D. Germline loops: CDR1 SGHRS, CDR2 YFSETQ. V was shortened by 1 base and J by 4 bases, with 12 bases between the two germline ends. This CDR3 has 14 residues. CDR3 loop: CASSLPELPYEQYF. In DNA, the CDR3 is TGCGCCAGCAGCTTGCCGGAGCTCCCATACGAGCAGTACTTC. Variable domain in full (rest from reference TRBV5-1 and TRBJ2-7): KAGVTQTPRYLIKTRGQQVTLSCSPISGHRSVSWYQQTPGQGLQFLFEYFSETQRNKGNFPGRFSGRQFSNSRSEMNVSTLELGDSALYLCASSLPELPYEQYFGPGTRLTVT.

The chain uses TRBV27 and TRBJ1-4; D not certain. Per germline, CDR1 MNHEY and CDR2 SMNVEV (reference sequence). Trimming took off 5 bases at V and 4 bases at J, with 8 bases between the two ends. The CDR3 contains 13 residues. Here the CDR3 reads CASSTTDNEKLFF. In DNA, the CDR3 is TGTGCCAGCAGTACGACGGATAATGAAAAACTGTTTTTT. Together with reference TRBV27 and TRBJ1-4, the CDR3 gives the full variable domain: EAQVTQNPRYLITVTGKKLTVTCSQNMNHEYMSWYRQDPGLGLRQIYYSMNVEVTDKGDVPEGYKVSRKEKRNFPLILESPSPNQTSLYFCASSTTDNEKLFFGSGTQLSVL.

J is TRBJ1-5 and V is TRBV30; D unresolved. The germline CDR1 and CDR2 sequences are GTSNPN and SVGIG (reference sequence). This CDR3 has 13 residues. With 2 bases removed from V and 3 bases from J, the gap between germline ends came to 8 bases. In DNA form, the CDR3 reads TGTGCCTGGAGTAGGGCGAACAATCAGCCCCAGCATTTT. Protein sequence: CAWSRANNQPQHF.